This entry concerns a single TCR beta chain. With 60 Vbeta and 13 Jbeta primers, the PCR was carried out. Measured with immunoSEQ multiplex PCR; TCRdb has only the in-frame clones, and not every one. The sample contains 280,000 or so clones, approximately 90% of which appear only once. The germline V and J ends were trimmed by 4 bases and 3 bases, with 15 bases remaining between them. This CDR3 is 15 amino acids long. The germline CDR1 and CDR2 sequences are ENHRY and SYGVKD. This sample is part of a study of cytomegalovirus exposure and HLA in healthy donors. The clonotype comes from a woman younger than 35 in good health and CMV-seronegative. Sequencing input: PBMCs. The chain joins TRBV10-3 to TRBJ1-2, with D maybe TRBD1 (5 bases). The CDR3 DNA follows: TGTGCCATCAGTGGGCAAACAGGATCCCACTATGGCTACACCTTC. Its translation is CAISGQTGSHYGYTF.